One sample yielded the 11 T cell receptor beta chains listed below, sequenced in a study of cytomegalovirus exposure and HLA in healthy donors. The primer mix had 60 Vbeta and 13 Jbeta primers. Data came from immunoSEQ multiplex PCR; TCRdb stores just in-frame clones and leaves some out. Among 190,000 or so clones listed, more than 80% were seen once. Sequencing was performed on PBMCs. The receptors derive from a boy younger than 18 in good health and CMV-seronegative.

This sequence joins TRBV2 and TRBJ1-2, with D tentatively TRBD1 (5 bases). Trimming cost V 2 bases and J 13 bases, with 23 bases left between them. Germline V gene lookup returns CDR1 SNHLY and CDR2 FYNNEI. The CDR3 has 15 amino acids. The CDR3 DNA follows: TGTGCCAGCAGTGAATGGGGCAATAACGGCTTAGGAAGCACCTTC. Amino acids: CASSEWGNNGLGSTF.

The chain is built from TRBV11-3 and TRBJ2-7; maybe TRBD2 (6 bases). The ends were cut back, 4 bases at V and 4 bases at J, with 17 bases in the middle. Germline values: CDR1 SGHNT, CDR2 YENEEA. CDR3 length: 15 residues. The CDR3 DNA sequence: TGTGCCAGCAGCTCGGCTAGCGCGCTGGCATACGAGCAGTACTTC. Protein product: CASSSASALAYEQYF.

This chain connects TRBV19 to TRBJ1-2; tentatively, D is TRBD1 (5 bases). This CDR3 is 16 amino acids long. Germline CDR1 LNHDA, CDR2 SQIVND (reference sequence). The V end was cut by 5 bases, the J end by 0 bases, with 16 bases between. The CDR3 DNA reads as TGTGCCAGTAGTCCCCCATGGGGGGGAGCTAACTATGGCTACACCTTC. Amino acids: CASSPPWGGANYGYTF.

The chain couples TRBV4-3 to TRBJ2-3, with D unclear. CDR3 length: 15 amino acids. Germline CDR1 and CDR2: LGHNA and YSLEER. Between the trimmed V and J ends, which lost 1 base and 2 bases, there was a span of 10 bases. The CDR3 is CASSQVDKNTDTQYF. For the CDR3, the DNA is TGCGCCAGCAGCCAAGTAGACAAAAACACAGATACGCAGTATTTT.

J is TRBJ1-2 and V is TRBV6-6, with D tentatively TRBD1 (6 bases). There are 13 residues in the CDR3. Between the trimmed V and J ends, which lost 8 bases and 4 bases, there was a span of 14 bases. From germline, CDR1 is MNHNY and CDR2 SVGAGI (reference sequence). The CDR3 region has the DNA TGTGCCAGCGTCTCAGGGGAGGGCTATGGCTACACCTTC. Its translation is CASVSGEGYGYTF.

This clone was recorded only once. The J gene is TRBJ1-2, the V gene TRBV2; maybe TRBD1 (6 bases). The CDR3 consists of 15 residues. CDR1 is SNHLY and CDR2 is FYNNEI in the germline V gene. Trimming pared 3 bases from V and 4 bases from J, leaving 15 bases between. The CDR3 region has the DNA TGTGCCAGCAGTGACCCCTTGACAGGATTCTATGGCTACACCTTC. It yields the protein CASSDPLTGFYGYTF.

The chain has TRBV14 and TRBJ2-7; TRBD1 might be the D (5 bases). Germline V gene data show CDR1 as SGHDN and CDR2 as FVKESK. The CDR3 contains 15 residues. Trimming took 2 bases from V and 4 from J, leaving 15 bases between them. The CDR3 DNA sequence: TGTGCCAGCAGCCAAATTAGACAGCCCGCTTACGAGCAGTACTTC. Translating it yields CASSQIRQPAYEQYF.

The gene calls are TRBV10-3 and TRBJ2-3; 9 bases agree with TRBD1. The germline V gene has CDR1 ENHRY and CDR2 SYGVKD. The CDR3 runs to 17 residues. Trimming cost V 4 bases and J 0 bases; bases outside gene matches: 8. The CDR3 nucleotides are TGTGCCATCAGTGGGGAAAACAGGGGGCCGAGCACAGATACGCAGTATTTT. It codes for CAISGENRGPSTDTQYF.

This chain uses TRBV9 with TRBJ2-1, with D maybe TRBD2 (5 bases). Trimming shortened V by 0 bases and J by 3 bases, and 13 bases separated the two germline ends. The CDR3 loop spans 16 amino acids. The V gene's germline CDR1 is SGDLS and CDR2 YYNGEE. The CDR3 loop is CASSVDLSGSYNEQFF. The CDR3 DNA follows: TGTGCCAGCAGCGTAGATCTCAGCGGTAGCTACAATGAGCAGTTCTTC.

The gene calls are TRBV19 and TRBJ1-1; no clear D gene. Germline V gene sequence: CDR1 LNHDA, CDR2 SQIVND (reference sequence). This CDR3 has 13 amino acids. The V end was cut by 3 bases, the J end by 1 base, with 6 bases between. The CDR3: CASSITENTEAFF. In DNA, the CDR3 is TGTGCCAGTAGTATCACAGAGAACACTGAAGCTTTCTTT. Full variable domain (outside the CDR3, taken from reference TRBV19 and TRBJ1-1): DGGITQSPKYLFRKEGQNVTLSCEQNLNHDAMYWYRQDPGQGLRLIYYSQIVNDFQKGDIAEGYSVSREKKESFPLTVTSAQKNPTAFYLCASSITENTEAFFGQGTRLTVV.

Only one count was recorded for this clone. The genes are TRBV6-5 and TRBJ1-6; TRBD1 might be the D (6 bases). V dropped 0 bases and J dropped 7 bases, with 10 bases sitting between them. CDR1 is MNHEY and CDR2 is SVGAGI in the germline V gene. This CDR3 comprises 15 residues. CDR3 nucleotides: TGTGCCAGCAGTTACTCGGCAGGGGCAAATTCACCCCTCCACTTT. Encoded protein: CASSYSAGANSPLHF.